The 10 T cell receptor beta chains below all came from one sample that was sequenced in a study of metastatic and nonmetastatic thyroid tumors. No patient had received any treatment before thyroid surgery. TCRdb reassembled clones from the PCR reads with MiXCR. This sample has under 30,000 clones, with about 15% found just once. The sequencing input was blood. These receptors all come from a male donor with papillary thyroid cancer or a benign thyroid nodule (not recorded which). Some clones in this sample may be carry-over from other donors' samples.

In this sample, this clone turned up many times. J is TRBJ2-2 and V is TRBV5-6, with TRBD2 identical over 8 bases. This CDR3 has 14 amino acids. CDR1 is SGHDT, CDR2 YYEEEE, per germline. Trimming at V came to 4 bases and at J to 4 bases, leaving 3 bases not matched to a gene. The CDR3 sequence is CASSLSGVTGELFF. The CDR3 DNA reads as TGTGCCAGCAGCCTTAGCGGGGTCACCGGGGAGCTGTTTTTT.

This clone was seen at least ten times. The chain combines TRBV6-1 with TRBJ1-2, with TRBD1 matching 12 bases. The CDR3 covers 16 residues. The germline CDR1 and CDR2 sequences are MNHNS and SASEGT. Unmatched junction bases numbered 11, after V lost 8 bases and J lost 4 bases. The CDR3 loop is CASSRDRGPSSYGYTF. The CDR3 bases are TGTGCCAGCTCCCGGGACAGGGGGCCCTCCAGCTATGGCTACACCTTC.

This clone was counted many times. The chain links TRBV5-1 to TRBJ2-6; TRBD2 might be the D (5 bases). V was shortened by 3 bases and J by 4 bases, with 11 bases between the two germline ends. The length of the CDR3 is 15 residues. Looked up from germline, CDR1 is SGHRS and CDR2 is YFSETQ. CDR3 loop: CASSYEGAGANVLTF. CDR3 nucleotide sequence: TGCGCCAGCAGCTACGAGGGAGCCGGGGCCAACGTCCTGACTTTC. Full variable domain (outside the CDR3, taken from reference TRBV5-1 and TRBJ2-6): KAGVTQTPRYLIKTRGQQVTLSCSPISGHRSVSWYQQTPGQGLQFLFEYFSETQRNKGNFPGRFSGRQFSNSRSEMNVSTLELGDSALYLCASSYEGAGANVLTFGAGSRLTVL.

Many counts were recorded for this clone. The chain carries TRBV7-3 and TRBJ2-5, with D possibly matching TRBD2 (6 bases). The CDR3 is 15 amino acids. V was shortened by 1 base and J by 2 bases, with 11 bases between the two germline ends. Germline V gene data show CDR1 as SGHTA and CDR2 as FQGTGA. CDR3 protein: CASSLMGTYQETQYF. The CDR3 coding sequence is TGTGCCAGCAGCTTAATGGGGACTTATCAAGAGACCCAGTACTTC.

This clone was seen repeatedly, ten times or more. The chain uses TRBV20-1 and TRBJ2-3; D uncertain. V was clipped by 6 bases and J by 4 bases, with 5 bases between them. The CDR3 loop spans 10 amino acids. The V gene's germline CDR1 is DFQATT and CDR2 SNEGSKA (reference sequence). The CDR3 DNA reads TGCAGTGCCCGATCAGATACGCAGTATTTT. Translation: CSARSDTQYF.

This clone was counted between two and nine times. The V and J genes are TRBV2 and TRBJ1-6, with a tentative D call TRBD1 (5 bases). The CDR3 spans 14 residues. Germline V lookup: CDR1 SNHLY, CDR2 FYNNEI. With 6 bases removed from V and 14 bases from J, the gap between germline ends came to 20 bases. CDR3 loop: CASSPRQWAQALHF. The CDR3 DNA follows: TGTGCCAGCAGCCCGCGACAGTGGGCGCAGGCCCTCCACTTT.

With regard to this clone: An end of the junction does not agree with germline; a read error may underlie this. The chain combines TRBV28 with TRBJ2-7, with 10 bases identical to TRBD1. Germline loops: CDR1 MDHEN, CDR2 SYDVKM. The CDR3 totals 16 residues. The CDR3 DNA is TGTGCCAGCAGTCCCAGGACAGGGGGGCTGAAATACGAGCAGTGCTTC. Encoded protein: CASSPRTGGLKYEQCF.

This clone has a handful of counts. The J gene is TRBJ2-3, the V gene TRBV27; 7 bases are a match to TRBD2. Trimming cost V 7 bases and J 3 bases; bases outside gene matches: 16. The germline V gene encodes CDR1 MNHEY and CDR2 SMNVEV (reference sequence). The CDR3 consists of 17 residues. Written as DNA, the CDR3 is TGTGCCAGCATTCCTCTATCGGGAGGAGTGGGAACAGATACGCAGTATTTT. It specifies CASIPLSGGVGTDTQYF.

The chain uses TRBV5-1 and TRBJ2-1; D is undetermined. V was pared by 3 bases and J by 3 bases, with 7 bases between. CDR3 size: 13 residues. The germline gives CDR1 SGHRS, CDR2 YFSETQ. DNA of the CDR3: TGCGCCAGCAGCTCAGGAAACTACAATGAGCAGTTCTTC. Translation gives CASSSGNYNEQFF.

The V and J genes are TRBV6-2 or TRBV6-3 and TRBJ1-1; possible D gene TRBD1, 6 bases. The CDR3 loop spans 14 amino acids. V shed 2 bases and J shed 4 bases, with 11 bases lying between them. Per germline, CDR1 MNHEY and CDR2 SVGEGT. The CDR3: CASSYLGASTEAFF. As DNA, the CDR3 is TGTGCCAGCAGTTACCTGGGGGCGAGCACTGAAGCTTTCTTT.